The 8 T cell receptor beta chains below all came from one sample that was sequenced in a study of blood T cell repertoires in COVID-19. Profiled with immunoSEQ multiplex PCR; TCRdb holds only in-frame clones, not every one. The data show 180,000 or so clones, roughly 84% seen once. Sequenced sample: PBMCs or T cells enriched from blood (not recorded which). The receptor source for this set is a human donor with acute COVID-19. The donor label of this sample is uncertain.

The chain combines TRBV24-1 with TRBJ2-3, with D possibly being TRBD2 (6 bases). The germline V gene has CDR1 KGHDR and CDR2 SFDVKD. The germline V and J ends were trimmed by 9 bases and 11 bases, with 11 bases remaining between them. There are 10 residues in the CDR3. This CDR3 reads CATGTGEQYF. Written as DNA, the CDR3 is TGTGCCACCGGGACGGGAGAGCAGTATTTT.

This sequence joins TRBV10-3 and TRBJ2-7; 10 bases are shared with TRBD1. There are 15 residues in the CDR3. The germline V gene encodes CDR1 ENHRY and CDR2 SYGVKD. The V and J ends lost 6 bases and 0 bases, in that order; junction bases with no gene match: 5. The CDR3 DNA follows: TGTGCCATCAGATCAGACAGGGGGCTCTCCTACGAGCAGTACTTC. Amino acids: CAIRSDRGLSYEQYF.

This clone was observed once. This chain uses TRBV20-1 with TRBJ1-3; no clear D. Germline loops: CDR1 DFQATT, CDR2 SNEGSKA (reference sequence). V was shortened by 3 bases and J by 2 bases, with 11 bases between the two germline ends. This CDR3 is built from 14 residues. Here the CDR3 reads CSASPTGAGNTIYF. In DNA, the CDR3 is TGCAGTGCTAGTCCAACCGGAGCTGGAAACACCATATATTTT.

The V and J genes are TRBV2 and TRBJ1-4; D gene unclear. The CDR3 is 15 residues long. The V end lost 4 bases, the J end lost 10 bases, and 19 bases lay between the germline ends. The germline CDR1 and CDR2 sequences are SNHLY and FYNNEI. The CDR3 nucleotides are TGTGCCAGCAGTGTCACCGGGTCCCCGGAGGGAAAACTGTTTTTT. Protein sequence: CASSVTGSPEGKLFF.

The genes are TRBV11-2 and TRBJ1-5, with D perhaps TRBD1 (5 bases). There are 14 residues in the CDR3. With 4 bases removed from V and 7 bases from J, the gap between germline ends came to 14 bases. Germline V lookup: CDR1 SGHAT, CDR2 FQNNGV. The CDR3: CASSWGREDQPQHF. The CDR3 DNA reads as TGTGCCAGCAGCTGGGGCCGGGAGGACCAGCCCCAGCATTTT.

The rearrangement links TRBV4-1 to TRBJ1-3; D is uncertain. Between the trimmed V and J ends, which lost 1 base and 0 bases, there was a span of 10 bases. From germline, CDR1 is MGHRA and CDR2 YSYEKL. The CDR3 is 16 amino acids. CDR3 sequence (DNA): TGCGCCAGCAGCCAAGGTGGGCTGACCTCTGGAAACACCATATATTTT. Protein product: CASSQGGLTSGNTIYF.

This sequence joins TRBV19 and TRBJ1-2; 10 positions agree with TRBD1. CDR1 LNHDA and CDR2 SQIVND come from the germline V gene (reference sequence). The V gene end was trimmed by 4 bases and the J gene end by 3 bases; junction bases not matched to a gene: 5. CDR3 length: 15 residues. Here the CDR3 DNA reads TGTGCCAGTAGTACAAGGGACAGGGGAGACTATGGCTACACCTTC. Translated, it gives CASSTRDRGDYGYTF.

The V and J genes are TRBV2 and TRBJ1-5; possibly TRBD1 for D (5 bases). The V gene lost 1 base and the J gene lost 1 base, with 11 bases spanning the gap. The CDR3 sequence is 16 residues long. Germline CDR1 and CDR2: SNHLY and FYNNEI. In DNA, the CDR3 is TGTGCCAGCAGTGAAGGGGCAGGGTGGAGCAATCAGCCCCAGCATTTT. Amino acids: CASSEGAGWSNQPQHF.